Below are 4 T cell receptor beta chains sequenced from a single sample in a study of blood T cells in healthy people across ages. Primed by a sample-barcoded 5' primer and a J-beta primer mix, a second PCR proceeded for about 6 to 11 cycles. TCRdb ran MiXCR on the 5' RACE reads and lists one entry per CDR3 protein. The sample carries over a million distinct CDR3 sequences, about 40% recorded once. Sequences were obtained from blood. The receptors shown here come from a woman aged 18-29 years in good health.

This clonotype was seen more than once but under ten times. V gene TRBV4-2 combines with J gene TRBJ2-3, with 9 bases aligning to TRBD2. The CDR3 has 17 residues. Germline trimming cut 0 bases from V and 7 bases from J; bases unmatched to any gene: 11. CDR1 is LGHNA, CDR2 YNFKEQ, per germline. The CDR3 reads CASSQDGAGGPQNTQYF. CDR3 nucleotide sequence: TGTGCCAGCAGCCAAGATGGCGCGGGGGGGCCTCAGAATACGCAGTATTTT.

This chain connects TRBV19 to TRBJ2-7; D assignment may be TRBD1 or TRBD2 (5 bases each). The V end was cut by 6 bases, the J end by 6 bases, with 15 bases between. The CDR3 spans 13 residues. Germline assignment: CDR1 LNHDA and CDR2 SQIVND (reference sequence). The CDR3 spells CASSGTLFGEQYF. For the CDR3, the DNA is TGTGCCAGTAGCGGGACCCTCTTTGGCGAGCAGTACTTC.

In this sample, this clonotype turned up a few times. V usage is TRBV20-1 and J usage is TRBJ2-3; possibly TRBD1 or TRBD2 for D (5 bases each). Per the germline V gene, CDR1 is DFQATT and CDR2 is SNEGSKA (reference sequence). CDR3 size: 13 residues. V lost 1 base and J lost 6, with 11 bases in between. CDR3 protein: CSARVSGTDTQYF. The CDR3 DNA sequence: TGCAGTGCTAGAGTGTCCGGGACCGATACGCAGTATTTT.

This chain links TRBV4-1 with TRBJ2-3; 11 bases match TRBD2. Unmatched junction bases numbered 13, after V lost 3 bases and J lost 5 bases. The CDR3 extends over 18 amino acids. Germline V gene lookup returns CDR1 MGHRA and CDR2 YSYEKL. CDR3 region: CASSQDSVAGGPGDTQYF. DNA of the CDR3: TGCGCCAGCAGCCAGGACTCTGTAGCGGGGGGGCCTGGAGATACGCAGTATTTT.